This TCR beta chain derives from a study of blood T cell repertoires in COVID-19. Overall study: Donors in the United States, Italy and Spain gave samples during acute or convalescent COVID-19. T cells, B-cell-depleted T cells, or PBMCs supplied cDNA or gDNA.

V lost 2 bases and J lost 7, with 9 bases in between. This CDR3 comprises 14 residues. From germline, CDR1 is LGHNA and CDR2 YNFKEQ. Authors' analysis steps: Reference gene primer amplification in the assay estimated nucleated cell counts. TCRdb's copy holds only in-frame clones and misses some; the assay was immunoSEQ multiplex PCR. V and J calls plus clone size are reproduced from that table; the DNA served to infer D and trimming. The repertoire holds some 180,000 clones, with 80% as singletons. Sequenced input: peripheral blood. The rearrangement links TRBV4-2 to TRBJ1-6; no definite D call. The source is a man aged 55-75 years with acute or convalescent COVID-19. The CDR3 DNA is TGTGCCAGCAGCCAACGAACAGAGAATTCACCCCTCCACTTT. Its protein is CASSQRTENSPLHF.